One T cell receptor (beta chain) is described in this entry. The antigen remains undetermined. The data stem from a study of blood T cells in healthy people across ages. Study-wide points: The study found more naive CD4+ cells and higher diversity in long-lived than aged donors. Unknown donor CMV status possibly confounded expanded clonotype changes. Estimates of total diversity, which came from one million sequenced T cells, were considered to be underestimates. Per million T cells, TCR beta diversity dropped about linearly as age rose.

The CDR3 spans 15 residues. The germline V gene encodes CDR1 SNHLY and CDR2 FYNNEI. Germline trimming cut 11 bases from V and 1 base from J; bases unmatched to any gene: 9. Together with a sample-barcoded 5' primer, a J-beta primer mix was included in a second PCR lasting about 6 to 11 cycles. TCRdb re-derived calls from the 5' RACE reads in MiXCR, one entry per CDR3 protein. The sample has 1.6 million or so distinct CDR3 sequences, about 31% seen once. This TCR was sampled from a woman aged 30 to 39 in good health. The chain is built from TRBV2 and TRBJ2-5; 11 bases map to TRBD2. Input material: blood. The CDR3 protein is CALGRGTSGQETQYF. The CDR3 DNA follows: TGTGCCCTCGGGCGAGGGACTAGCGGCCAAGAGACCCAGTACTTC.